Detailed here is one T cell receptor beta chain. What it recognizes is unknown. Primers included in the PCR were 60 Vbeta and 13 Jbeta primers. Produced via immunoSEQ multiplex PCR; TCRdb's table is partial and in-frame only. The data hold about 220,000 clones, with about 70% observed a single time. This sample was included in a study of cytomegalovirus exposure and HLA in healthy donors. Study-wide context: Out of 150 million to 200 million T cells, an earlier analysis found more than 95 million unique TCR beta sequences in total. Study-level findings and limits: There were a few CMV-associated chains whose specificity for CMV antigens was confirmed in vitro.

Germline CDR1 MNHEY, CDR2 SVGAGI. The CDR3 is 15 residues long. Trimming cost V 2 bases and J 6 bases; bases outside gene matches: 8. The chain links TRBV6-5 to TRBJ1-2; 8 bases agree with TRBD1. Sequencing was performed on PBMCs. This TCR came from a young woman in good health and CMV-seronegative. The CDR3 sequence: CASSYLLDRGNGYTF. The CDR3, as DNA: TGTGCCAGCAGTTACCTTTTAGACAGGGGTAATGGCTACACCTTC.